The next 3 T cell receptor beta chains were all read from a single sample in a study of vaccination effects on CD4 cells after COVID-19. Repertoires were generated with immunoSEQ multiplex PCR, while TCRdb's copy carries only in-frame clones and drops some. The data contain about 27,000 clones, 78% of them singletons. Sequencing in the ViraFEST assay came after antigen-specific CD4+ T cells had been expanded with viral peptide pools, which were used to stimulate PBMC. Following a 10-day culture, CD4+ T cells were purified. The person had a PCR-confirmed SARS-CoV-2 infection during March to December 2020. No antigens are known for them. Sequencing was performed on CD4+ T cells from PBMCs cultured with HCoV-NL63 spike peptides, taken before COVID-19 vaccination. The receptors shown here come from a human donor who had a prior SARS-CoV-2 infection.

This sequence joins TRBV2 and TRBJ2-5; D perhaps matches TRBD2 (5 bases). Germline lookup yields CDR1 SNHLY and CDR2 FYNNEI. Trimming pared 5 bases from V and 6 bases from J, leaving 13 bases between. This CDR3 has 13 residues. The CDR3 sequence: CASSTSAGKTQYF. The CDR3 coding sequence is TGTGCCAGCAGTACCTCGGCCGGGAAGACCCAGTACTTC.

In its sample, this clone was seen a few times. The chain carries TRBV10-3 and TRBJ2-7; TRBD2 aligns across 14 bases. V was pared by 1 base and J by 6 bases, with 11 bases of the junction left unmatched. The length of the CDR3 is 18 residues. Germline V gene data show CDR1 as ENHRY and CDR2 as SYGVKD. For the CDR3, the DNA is TGTGCCATCAGTGAGTGGGGACTAGCGGGGGCCGCACCTTCCGAGCAGTACTTC. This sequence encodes CAISEWGLAGAAPSEQYF.

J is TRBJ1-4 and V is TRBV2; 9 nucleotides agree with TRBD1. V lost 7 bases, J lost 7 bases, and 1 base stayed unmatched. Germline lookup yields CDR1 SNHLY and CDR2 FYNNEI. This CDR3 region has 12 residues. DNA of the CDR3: TGTGCCAGCAAGGACAGGGGTGAAAAACTGTTTTTT. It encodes CASKDRGEKLFF. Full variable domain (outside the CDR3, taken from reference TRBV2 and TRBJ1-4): EPEVTQTPSHQVTQMGQEVILRCVPISNHLYFYWYRQILGQKVEFLVSFYNNEISEKSEIFDDQFSVERPDGSNFTLKIRSTKLEDSAMYFCASKDRGEKLFFGSGTQLSVL.